Listed below are T cell receptor beta chains from one sample, sequenced in a study of early T cells in non-severe SARS-CoV-2 infection. TCRdb re-analysed the 5' RACE reads in MiXCR, keeping a single row per CDR3 protein. The table includes 86,000 or so distinct CDR3 sequences, over 5% detected once. The specimen sequenced was whole blood. The receptors come from an adult who was a healthcare worker with PCR-confirmed SARS-CoV-2 infection or an uninfected control (not recorded which). Both conserved end residues are part of each CDR3. Each record gives: V gene, D gene, clone size, J gene, CDR3 DNA, CDR3 protein. A D gene is named only where the DNA matches it firmly. Size is omitted from some rows. Given values are once, few, many or a class for expanded clones.

v_gene: TRBV4-2
d_gene: NA
abundance: NA
j_gene: TRBJ2-3
CDR3nt: TGTGCCAGCAGCCAAGATTTGACCCGGGTAGATACGCAGTATTTT
CDR3aa: CASSQDLTRVDTQYF

v_gene: TRBV28
d_gene: NA
abundance: many
j_gene: TRBJ1-4
CDR3nt: TGTGCCAGCAGTCGGCCTTGGACATCTCTTAATGAAAAACTGTTTTTT
CDR3aa: CASSRPWTSLNEKLFF

v_gene: TRBV11-2
d_gene: NA
abundance: NA
j_gene: TRBJ2-2
CDR3nt: TGTGCCAGCAGCTTACTAGCCCAGACCGGGGAGCTGTTTTTT
CDR3aa: CASSLLAQTGELFF

v_gene: TRBV27
d_gene: NA
abundance: many
j_gene: TRBJ2-7
CDR3nt: TGTGCCAGCAGTTTGACGGTCTTTGGGGAGCAGTACTTC
CDR3aa: CASSLTVFGEQYF

v_gene: TRBV28
d_gene: TRBD1
abundance: many
j_gene: TRBJ1-1
CDR3nt: TGTGCCAGCAGCCATGGGACAGTGAACACTGAAGCTTTCTTT
CDR3aa: CASSHGTVNTEAFF

v_gene: TRBV28
d_gene: NA
abundance: NA
j_gene: TRBJ1-1
CDR3nt: TGTGCCACCAGGTATCGCGGCGAAGCTTTCTTT
CDR3aa: CATRYRGEAFF

v_gene: TRBV7-2
d_gene: TRBD2
abundance: many
j_gene: TRBJ2-3
CDR3nt: TGTGCCAGCAGCTTAAAGATGTCTGCGAGAAGCGGGGCGTCAAGCACAGATACGCAGTATTTT
CDR3aa: CASSLKMSARSGASSTDTQYF

v_gene: TRBV2
d_gene: NA
abundance: many
j_gene: TRBJ2-6
CDR3nt: TGTGCCAGCAGGAGGTTCGACGGCATCTCTGGGGCCAACGTCCTGACTTTC
CDR3aa: CASRRFDGISGANVLTF

v_gene: TRBV14
d_gene: TRBD1
abundance: few
j_gene: TRBJ1-2
CDR3nt: TGTGCCAGCAGCCAAGCGCAGGGGGCGTATGGCTACACCTTC
CDR3aa: CASSQAQGAYGYTF

v_gene: TRBV20-1
d_gene: NA
abundance: many
j_gene: TRBJ2-7
CDR3nt: TGCAGTGCTAGATTAACACCATACGAGCAGTACTTC
CDR3aa: CSARLTPYEQYF

v_gene: TRBV2
d_gene: NA
abundance: NA
j_gene: TRBJ2-7
CDR3nt: TGTGCCAGCAGTTCCGAGAGGTTGCACGAGCAGTACTTC
CDR3aa: CASSSERLHEQYF

v_gene: TRBV18
d_gene: NA
abundance: many
j_gene: TRBJ2-3
CDR3nt: TGTGCCAGCTCTCCCAATTCACAGGGCACAGATACGCAGTATTTT
CDR3aa: CASSPNSQGTDTQYF

v_gene: TRBV11-2
d_gene: TRBD1
abundance: NA
j_gene: TRBJ2-5
CDR3nt: TGTGCCAGCAGCTTCGACAGGGGGAAAGAGACCCAGTACTTC
CDR3aa: CASSFDRGKETQYF

v_gene: TRBV18
d_gene: NA
abundance: many
j_gene: TRBJ2-5
CDR3nt: TGTGCCAGCTCACCATTGGCCGGGGGAGAGACCCAGTACTTC
CDR3aa: CASSPLAGGETQYF

v_gene: TRBV6-2/TRBV6-3
d_gene: NA
abundance: many
j_gene: TRBJ2-2
CDR3nt: TGTGCCAGCACTACTAGTAGGGCCGGGGAGCTGTTTTTT
CDR3aa: CASTTSRAGELFF

v_gene: TRBV18
d_gene: NA
abundance: many
j_gene: TRBJ1-2
CDR3nt: TGTGCCAGCTCAACAGGAGACAGGTCGGTCTATGGCTACACCTTC
CDR3aa: CASSTGDRSVYGYTF

v_gene: TRBV7-9
d_gene: TRBD2
abundance: once
j_gene: TRBJ2-7
CDR3nt: TGTGCCAGCAGCTTACACCCTAGCGGGGGGGCGGTCTACGAGCAGTACTTC
CDR3aa: CASSLHPSGGAVYEQYF

v_gene: TRBV11-2
d_gene: NA
abundance: many
j_gene: TRBJ2-3
CDR3nt: TGTGCCAGCAGCTTGGGGCGGGGAACTTCAGATACGCAGTATTTT
CDR3aa: CASSLGRGTSDTQYF

v_gene: TRBV29-1
d_gene: NA
abundance: few
j_gene: TRBJ2-3
CDR3nt: TGCAGCGTTCTCCCCCCAGTCGGCAACACAGATACGCAGTATTTT
CDR3aa: CSVLPPVGNTDTQYF

v_gene: TRBV7-2
d_gene: NA
abundance: many
j_gene: TRBJ1-6
CDR3nt: TGTGCCAGCAGCTCTGGGGAGTATAATTCACCCCTCCACTTT
CDR3aa: CASSSGEYNSPLHF

v_gene: TRBV5-1
d_gene: NA
abundance: many
j_gene: TRBJ1-1
CDR3nt: TGCGCCAGCACGAGGGGGACTCTTAACACTGAAGCTTTCTTT
CDR3aa: CASTRGTLNTEAFF

v_gene: TRBV11-2
d_gene: NA
abundance: many
j_gene: TRBJ2-1
CDR3nt: TGTGCCAGCAGCTTGGTTACCCCTTTGTCGAATGAGCAGTTCTTC
CDR3aa: CASSLVTPLSNEQFF

v_gene: TRBV5-1
d_gene: NA
abundance: few
j_gene: TRBJ2-1
CDR3nt: TGCGCCAGCAGCTTGGGATGGGACGATGAGCAGTTCTTC
CDR3aa: CASSLGWDDEQFF

v_gene: TRBV5-1
d_gene: TRBD1
abundance: NA
j_gene: TRBJ1-3
CDR3nt: TGCGCCAGCAGCCAATCCGGACAGGCCGGAAACACCATATATTTT
CDR3aa: CASSQSGQAGNTIYF

v_gene: TRBV4-3
d_gene: NA
abundance: few
j_gene: TRBJ2-2
CDR3nt: TGCGCCAGCAGCCAAGTAACAGGGTCCGGGGAGCTGTTTTTT
CDR3aa: CASSQVTGSGELFF

v_gene: TRBV20-1
d_gene: NA
abundance: many
j_gene: TRBJ1-1
CDR3nt: TGCAGTGCCTCAGAGATGTGGGACACTGAAGCTTTCTTT
CDR3aa: CSASEMWDTEAFF

v_gene: TRBV7-2
d_gene: NA
abundance: few
j_gene: TRBJ1-5
CDR3nt: TGTGCCAGCAGCCAGGCCGGGGCAGGGCCGAGCAATCAGCCCCAGCATTTT
CDR3aa: CASSQAGAGPSNQPQHF

v_gene: TRBV2
d_gene: TRBD1
abundance: NA
j_gene: TRBJ1-2
CDR3nt: TGTGCCAGCAGTGAAGCGACAGCAGTACAGGGGGGCTACACCTTC
CDR3aa: CASSEATAVQGGYTF

v_gene: TRBV20-1
d_gene: NA
abundance: few
j_gene: TRBJ1-5
CDR3nt: TGCAGTGCTAGACCTGGGGGCTTCAATCAGCCCCAGCATTTT
CDR3aa: CSARPGGFNQPQHF

v_gene: TRBV4-2
d_gene: NA
abundance: NA
j_gene: TRBJ1-5
CDR3nt: TGTGCCAGCAGCCCAGTTGGCAATCAGCCCCAGCATTTT
CDR3aa: CASSPVGNQPQHF

v_gene: TRBV5-1
d_gene: NA
abundance: NA
j_gene: TRBJ1-3
CDR3nt: TGCGCCAGCAGCTTGTTCAGGGAGCCTGGAAACACCATATATTTT
CDR3aa: CASSLFREPGNTIYF

v_gene: TRBV5-4
d_gene: NA
abundance: many
j_gene: TRBJ1-2
CDR3nt: TGTGCCAGCAGCTTGTCAGGGCACCTTTACTATGGCTACACCTTC
CDR3aa: CASSLSGHLYYGYTF

v_gene: TRBV29-1
d_gene: NA
abundance: few
j_gene: TRBJ2-3
CDR3nt: TGCAGCGCACGCAAAAGCGGGTCAAAGGATACGCAGTATTTT
CDR3aa: CSARKSGSKDTQYF

v_gene: TRBV29-1
d_gene: TRBD2
abundance: many
j_gene: TRBJ2-1
CDR3nt: TGCAGCGTTTCTAGCGGGGGACCCTACAATGAGCAGTTCTTC
CDR3aa: CSVSSGGPYNEQFF

v_gene: TRBV20-1
d_gene: NA
abundance: few
j_gene: TRBJ1-1
CDR3nt: TGCAGTGCTACCGCTTCTGGCGGACCCCTAGATAGTACTGAAGCTTTCTTT
CDR3aa: CSATASGGPLDSTEAFF

v_gene: TRBV20-1
d_gene: NA
abundance: few
j_gene: TRBJ2-7
CDR3nt: TGCAGTGCCCAACTAGCCTACGAGCAGTACTTC
CDR3aa: CSAQLAYEQYF

v_gene: TRBV7-2
d_gene: TRBD2
abundance: many
j_gene: TRBJ2-7
CDR3nt: TGTGCCAGCAGCTTAGGACTAGCGGGAGGACGCCGACAATCTTACGAGCAGTACTTC
CDR3aa: CASSLGLAGGRRQSYEQYF

v_gene: TRBV18
d_gene: NA
abundance: many
j_gene: TRBJ1-4
CDR3nt: TGTGCCAGCTCAGCGACAGCAACTAATGAAAAACTGTTTTTT
CDR3aa: CASSATATNEKLFF

v_gene: TRBV30
d_gene: NA
abundance: few
j_gene: TRBJ1-3
CDR3nt: TGTGCCTGGAGTAGGAGCTCTGGAAACACCATATATTTT
CDR3aa: CAWSRSSGNTIYF

v_gene: TRBV19
d_gene: NA
abundance: NA
j_gene: TRBJ1-2
CDR3nt: TGTGCCAGTAGCCTATCTTCGGGGCTTGGCGGCTACACCTTC
CDR3aa: CASSLSSGLGGYTF

v_gene: TRBV6-6
d_gene: NA
abundance: many
j_gene: TRBJ2-7
CDR3nt: TGTGCCAGCAGTTATGGGACATCCTACGAGCAGTACTTC
CDR3aa: CASSYGTSYEQYF

v_gene: TRBV12-3/TRBV12-4
d_gene: NA
abundance: few
j_gene: TRBJ1-2
CDR3nt: TGTGCCAGCAGCCTTATTCGACAGGACGGCTACACCTTC
CDR3aa: CASSLIRQDGYTF

v_gene: TRBV11-2
d_gene: TRBD1
abundance: NA
j_gene: TRBJ2-5
CDR3nt: TGTGCCAGCAGCTTAGGTTCGACGGGACAGGGGCAAGAGACCCAGAACTTC
CDR3aa: CASSLGSTGQGQETQNF

v_gene: TRBV18
d_gene: NA
abundance: many
j_gene: TRBJ2-5
CDR3nt: TGTGCCAGCTCCCTCGACGGGAAGACCCAGTACTTC
CDR3aa: CASSLDGKTQYF

v_gene: TRBV5-1
d_gene: NA
abundance: many
j_gene: TRBJ1-6
CDR3nt: TGCGCCAGCAGCTTAAACGGGGACCCAGATTCACCCCTCCACTTT
CDR3aa: CASSLNGDPDSPLHF

v_gene: TRBV6-1
d_gene: NA
abundance: many
j_gene: TRBJ1-2
CDR3nt: TGTGCCAGCAGTGTTTCCCGACAGAACTATGGCTACACCTTC
CDR3aa: CASSVSRQNYGYTF

v_gene: TRBV28
d_gene: TRBD1
abundance: NA
j_gene: TRBJ1-5
CDR3nt: TGTGCCAGCCTGGGACAGGGAGGCCCAAGGGCCCAGCATTTT
CDR3aa: CASLGQGGPRAQHF